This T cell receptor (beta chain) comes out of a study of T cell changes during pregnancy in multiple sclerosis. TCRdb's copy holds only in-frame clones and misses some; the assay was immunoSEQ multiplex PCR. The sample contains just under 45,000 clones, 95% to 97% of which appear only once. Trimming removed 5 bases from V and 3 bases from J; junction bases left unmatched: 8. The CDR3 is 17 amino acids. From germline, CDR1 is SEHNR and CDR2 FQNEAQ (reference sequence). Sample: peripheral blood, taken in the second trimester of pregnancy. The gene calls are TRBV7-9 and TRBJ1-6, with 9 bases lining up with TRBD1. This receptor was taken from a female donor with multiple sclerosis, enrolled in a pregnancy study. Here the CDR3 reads CASSTKGQGFYNSPLHF. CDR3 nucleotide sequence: TGTGCCAGCAGCACCAAGGGACAGGGATTCTATAATTCACCCCTCCACTTT.